This T cell receptor (beta chain) originates from a study of cytomegalovirus exposure and HLA in healthy donors. Findings and caveats of the study: Researchers reported in a later analysis that common viral pathogens appeared linked to several top clusters. For most TCR sequences rarity was the rule, although some public TCRs occurred in many donors. It has been reported that TCR beta sequences accurately predicted the HLA-A and HLA-B alleles of most subjects. With later analysis, a missense DCLRE1C variant became linked to TCR beta V- and J-gene trimming.

Points on this clone: Its antigen is undetermined.

The CDR3 totals 17 residues. Germline V lookup: CDR1 LNHDA, CDR2 SQIVND (reference sequence). The V segment lost 3 bases and the J segment 1 base; nucleotides outside the gene matches: 8. A multiplex PCR was run with 60 Vbeta primers and 13 Jbeta primers. Using immunoSEQ multiplex PCR, the repertoire was profiled, and TCRdb retains in-frame clones only, with some absent. The sample comprises 100,000 to 150,000 clones, roughly 74% of which are singletons, and roughly 3.5% rests with the top ten. The chain employs TRBV19 and TRBJ2-2; 7 bases are a match to TRBD1. This clonotype originated in a man aged 35 to 55 in good health and CMV-seronegative. Sequencing was done on a sample of PBMCs. CDR3 amino acids: CASSMDGTARNTGELFF. In nucleotides, the CDR3 is TGTGCCAGTAGTATGGACGGGACAGCTCGGAACACCGGGGAGCTGTTTTTT. Supplemented by reference TRBV19 and TRBJ2-2, the full variable domain reads DGGITQSPKYLFRKEGQNVTLSCEQNLNHDAMYWYRQDPGQGLRLIYYSQIVNDFQKGDIAEGYSVSREKKESFPLTVTSAQKNPTAFYLCASSMDGTARNTGELFFGEGSRLTVL.